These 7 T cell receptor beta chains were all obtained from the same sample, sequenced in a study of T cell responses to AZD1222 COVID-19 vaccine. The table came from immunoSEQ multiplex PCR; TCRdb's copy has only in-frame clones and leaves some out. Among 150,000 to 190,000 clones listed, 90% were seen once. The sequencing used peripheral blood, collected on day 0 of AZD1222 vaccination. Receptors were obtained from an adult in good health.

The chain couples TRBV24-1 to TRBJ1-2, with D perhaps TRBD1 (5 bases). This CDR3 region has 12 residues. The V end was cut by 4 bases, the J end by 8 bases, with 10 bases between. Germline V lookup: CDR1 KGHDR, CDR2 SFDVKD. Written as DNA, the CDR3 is TGTGCCACCAGTGACCCCGAGGGGGGCTACACCTTC. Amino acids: CATSDPEGGYTF.

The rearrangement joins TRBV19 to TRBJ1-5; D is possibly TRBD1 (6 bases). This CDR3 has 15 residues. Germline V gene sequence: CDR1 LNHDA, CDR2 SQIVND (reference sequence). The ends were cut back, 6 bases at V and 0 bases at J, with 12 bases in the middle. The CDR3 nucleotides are TGTGCCAGTAGAGGACAGAGTATTAGCAATCAGCCCCAGCATTTT. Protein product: CASRGQSISNQPQHF.

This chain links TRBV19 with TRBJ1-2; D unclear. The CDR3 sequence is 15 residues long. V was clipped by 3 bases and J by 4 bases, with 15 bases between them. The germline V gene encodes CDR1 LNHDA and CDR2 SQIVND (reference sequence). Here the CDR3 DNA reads TGTGCCAGTAGTATTACGGTGGTCAGCCCCTATGGCTACACCTTC. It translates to CASSITVVSPYGYTF.

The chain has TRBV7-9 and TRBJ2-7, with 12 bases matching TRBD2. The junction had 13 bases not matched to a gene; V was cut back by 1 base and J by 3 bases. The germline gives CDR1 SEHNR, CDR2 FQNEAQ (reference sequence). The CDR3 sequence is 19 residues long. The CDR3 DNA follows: TGTGCCAGCAGCTTAGGCTGGCCCTTCTCGACTAGCGGGAGCTACGAGCAGTACTTC. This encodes CASSLGWPFSTSGSYEQYF. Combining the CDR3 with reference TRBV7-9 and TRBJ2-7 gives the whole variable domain DTGVSQNPRHKITKRGQNVTFRCDPISEHNRLYWYRQTLGQGPEFLTYFQNEAQLEKSRLLSDRFSAERPKGSFSTLEIQRTEQGDSAMYLCASSLGWPFSTSGSYEQYFGPGTRLTVT.

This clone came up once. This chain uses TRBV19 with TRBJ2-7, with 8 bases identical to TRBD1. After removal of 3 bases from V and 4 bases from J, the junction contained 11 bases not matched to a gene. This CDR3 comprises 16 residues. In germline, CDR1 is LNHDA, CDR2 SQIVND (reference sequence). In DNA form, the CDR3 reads TGTGCCAGTAGTATCTCCGCCGGGACAGGCATTTACGAGCAGTACTTC. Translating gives CASSISAGTGIYEQYF.

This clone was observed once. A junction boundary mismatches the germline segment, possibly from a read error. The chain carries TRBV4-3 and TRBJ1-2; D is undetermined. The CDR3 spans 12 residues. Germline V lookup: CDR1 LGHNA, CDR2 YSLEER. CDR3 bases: TGCGCCAGCAGCCACAACCTTGGACCGGCCCGCTTC. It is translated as CASSHNLGPARF.

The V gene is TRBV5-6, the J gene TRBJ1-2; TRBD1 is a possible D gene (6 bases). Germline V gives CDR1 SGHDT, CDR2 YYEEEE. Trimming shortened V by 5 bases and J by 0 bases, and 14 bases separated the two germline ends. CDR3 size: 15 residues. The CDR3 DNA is TGTGCCAGCAGGGAGACAGGTGTAGCTAACTATGGCTACACCTTC. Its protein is CASRETGVANYGYTF.